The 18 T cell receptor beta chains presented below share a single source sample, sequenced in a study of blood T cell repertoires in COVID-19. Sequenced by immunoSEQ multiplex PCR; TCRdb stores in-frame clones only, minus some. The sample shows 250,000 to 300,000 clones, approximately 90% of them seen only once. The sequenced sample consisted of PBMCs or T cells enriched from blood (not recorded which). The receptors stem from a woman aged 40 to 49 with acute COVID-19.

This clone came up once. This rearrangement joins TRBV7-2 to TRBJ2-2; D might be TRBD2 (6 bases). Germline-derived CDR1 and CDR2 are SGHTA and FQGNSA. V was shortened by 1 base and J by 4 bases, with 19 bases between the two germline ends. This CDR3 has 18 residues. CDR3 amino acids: CASSLVPRARRVTGELFF. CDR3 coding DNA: TGTGCCAGCAGCTTAGTACCCCGGGCCCGGAGGGTCACCGGGGAGCTGTTTTTT.

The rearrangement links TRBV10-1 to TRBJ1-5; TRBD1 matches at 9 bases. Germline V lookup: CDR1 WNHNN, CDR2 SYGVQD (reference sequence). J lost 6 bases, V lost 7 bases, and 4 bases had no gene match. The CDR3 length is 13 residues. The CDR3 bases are TGCGCCAGCACTAGGACAGGGGTTCAGCCCCAGCATTTT. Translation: CASTRTGVQPQHF.

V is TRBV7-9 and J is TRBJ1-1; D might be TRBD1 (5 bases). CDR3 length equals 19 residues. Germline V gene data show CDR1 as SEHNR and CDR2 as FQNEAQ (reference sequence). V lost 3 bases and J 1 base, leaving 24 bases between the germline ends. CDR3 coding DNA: TGTGCCAGCAGCTTCCCCCTCGGGCAGGGAAAGGGCCGGAACACTGAAGCTTTCTTT. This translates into CASSFPLGQGKGRNTEAFF.

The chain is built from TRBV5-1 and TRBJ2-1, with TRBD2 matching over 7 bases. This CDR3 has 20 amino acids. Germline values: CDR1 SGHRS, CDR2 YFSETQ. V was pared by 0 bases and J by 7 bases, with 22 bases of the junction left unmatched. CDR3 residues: CASSLGLADGLPRLRNEQFF. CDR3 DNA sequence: TGCGCCAGCAGCTTGGGGCTAGCGGACGGACTACCCCGCCTACGGAATGAGCAGTTCTTC.

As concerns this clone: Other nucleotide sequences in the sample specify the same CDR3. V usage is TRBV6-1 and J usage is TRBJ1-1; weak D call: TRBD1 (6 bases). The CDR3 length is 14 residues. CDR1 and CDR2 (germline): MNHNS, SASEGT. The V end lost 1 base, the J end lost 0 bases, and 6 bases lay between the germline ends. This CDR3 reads CASSEGTVNTEAFF. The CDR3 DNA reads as TGTGCCAGCAGTGAAGGGACAGTGAACACTGAAGCTTTCTTT.

The DNA for the CDR3 is TGTGCCAGCAGTGGGACGACAGGGAAAGAGACCCAGTACTTC. It specifies CASSGTTGKETQYF. The rearrangement uses TRBV2 and TRBJ2-5, with 7 bases that match TRBD1. Germline CDR1 SNHLY, CDR2 FYNNEI. Trimming took 4 bases from V and 3 from J; bases not matched to a gene: 5. The length of the CDR3 is 14 residues.

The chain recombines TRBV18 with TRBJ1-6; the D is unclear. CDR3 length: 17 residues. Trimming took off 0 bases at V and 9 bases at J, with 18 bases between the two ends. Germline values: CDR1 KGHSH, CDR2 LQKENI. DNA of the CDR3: TGTGCCAGCTCACCACCCGGATTGGGCAGTATCGCTTCACCCCTCCACTTT. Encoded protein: CASSPPGLGSIASPLHF.

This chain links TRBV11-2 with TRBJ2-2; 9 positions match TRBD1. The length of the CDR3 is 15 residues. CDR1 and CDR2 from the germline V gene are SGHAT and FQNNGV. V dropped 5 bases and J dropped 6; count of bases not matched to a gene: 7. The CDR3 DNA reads TGTGCCAGCAGCGCAGAGAGACAGGGGGCCGGGGAGCTGTTTTTT. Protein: CASSAERQGAGELFF.

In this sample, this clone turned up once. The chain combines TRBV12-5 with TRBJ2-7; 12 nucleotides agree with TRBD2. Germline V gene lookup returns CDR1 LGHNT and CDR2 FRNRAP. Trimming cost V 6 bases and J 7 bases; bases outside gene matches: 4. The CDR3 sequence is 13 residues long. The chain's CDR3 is CASGTSGRREQYF. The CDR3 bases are TGTGCTAGTGGGACTAGCGGGAGAAGGGAGCAGTACTTC. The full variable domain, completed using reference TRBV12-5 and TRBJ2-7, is DARVTQTPRHKVTEMGQEVTMRCQPILGHNTVFWYRQTMMQGLELLAYFRNRAPLDDSGMPKDRFSAEMPDATLATLKIQPSEPRDSAVYFCASGTSGRREQYFGPGTRLTVT.

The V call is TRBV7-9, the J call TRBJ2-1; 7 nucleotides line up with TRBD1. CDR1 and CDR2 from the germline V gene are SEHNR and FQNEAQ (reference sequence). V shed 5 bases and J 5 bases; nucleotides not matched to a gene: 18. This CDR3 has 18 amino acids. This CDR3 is CASSLYTGGTVGDNEQFF. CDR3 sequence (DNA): TGTGCCAGCAGCCTTTATACGGGTGGGACAGTAGGCGACAATGAGCAGTTCTTC.

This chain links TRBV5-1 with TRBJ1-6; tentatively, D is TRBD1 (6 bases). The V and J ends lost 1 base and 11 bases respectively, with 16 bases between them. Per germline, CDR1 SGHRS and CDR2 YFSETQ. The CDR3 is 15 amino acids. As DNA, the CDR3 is TGCGCCAGCAGCTTGTCCCATGACAGGAAGCCACCCCTCCACTTT. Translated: CASSLSHDRKPPLHF.

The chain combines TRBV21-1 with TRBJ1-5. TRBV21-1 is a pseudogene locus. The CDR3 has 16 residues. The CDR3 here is CASSNQAGGGNQPQHF. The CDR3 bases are TGTGCCAGCAGCAATCAAGCCGGTGGGGGGAACCAGCCCCAGCATTTT.

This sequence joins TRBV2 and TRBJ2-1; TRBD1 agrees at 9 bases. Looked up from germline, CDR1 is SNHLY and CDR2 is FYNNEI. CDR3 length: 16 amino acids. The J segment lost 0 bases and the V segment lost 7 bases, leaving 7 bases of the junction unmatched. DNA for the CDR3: TGTGCCAGCAACTTGGGACAGGGAAGCTCCTACAATGAGCAGTTCTTC. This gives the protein CASNLGQGSSYNEQFF.

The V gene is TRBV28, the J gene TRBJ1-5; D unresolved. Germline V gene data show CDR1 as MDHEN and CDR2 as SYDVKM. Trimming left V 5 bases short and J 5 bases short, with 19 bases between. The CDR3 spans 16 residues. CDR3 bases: TGTGCCAGCAGTCCCCAGTGGGCACTCAGACATCAGCCCCAGCATTTT. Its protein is CASSPQWALRHQPQHF.

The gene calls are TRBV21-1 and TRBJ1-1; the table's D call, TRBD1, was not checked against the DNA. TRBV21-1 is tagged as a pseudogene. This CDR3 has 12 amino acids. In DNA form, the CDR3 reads TGTGCCAGCAGAACCGTAACAGGGGGAGCTTTCTTT. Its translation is CASRTVTGGAFF.

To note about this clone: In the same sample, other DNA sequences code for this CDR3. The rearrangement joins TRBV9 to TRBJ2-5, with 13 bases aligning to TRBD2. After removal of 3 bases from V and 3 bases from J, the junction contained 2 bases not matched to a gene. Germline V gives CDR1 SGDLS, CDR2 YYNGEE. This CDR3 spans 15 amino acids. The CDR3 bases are TGTGCCAGCAGCGCCGGACTAGCGGGGGAAGAGACCCAGTACTTC. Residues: CASSAGLAGEETQYF. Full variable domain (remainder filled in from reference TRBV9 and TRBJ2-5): DSGVTQTPKHLITATGQRVTLRCSPRSGDLSVYWYQQSLDQGLQFLIQYYNGEERAKGNILERFSAQQFPDLHSELNLSSLELGDSALYFCASSAGLAGEETQYFGPGTRLLVL.

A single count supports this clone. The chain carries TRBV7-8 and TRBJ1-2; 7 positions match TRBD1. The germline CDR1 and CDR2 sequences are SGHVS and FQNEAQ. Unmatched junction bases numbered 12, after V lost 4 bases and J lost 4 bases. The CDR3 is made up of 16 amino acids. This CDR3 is CASSSREGALPYGYTF. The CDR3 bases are TGTGCCAGCAGCTCCCGCGAGGGGGCCTTACCCTATGGCTACACCTTC.

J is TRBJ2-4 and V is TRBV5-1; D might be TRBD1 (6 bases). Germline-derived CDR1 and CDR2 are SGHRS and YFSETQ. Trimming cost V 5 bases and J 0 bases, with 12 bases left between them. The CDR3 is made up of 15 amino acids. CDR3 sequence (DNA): TGCGCCAGCAGTGCAGGGGACCTAGCCAAAAACATTCAGTACTTC. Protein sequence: CASSAGDLAKNIQYF.